Below are 27 T cell receptor beta chains sequenced from a single sample in a study of cytomegalovirus exposure and HLA in healthy donors. PCR amplification relied on 60 Vbeta primers (plus 13 Jbeta primers). Generated by immunoSEQ multiplex PCR, the TCRdb table keeps only in-frame clones and is missing some. The profile shows over 150,000 clones, 80% of them singletons. The sample was PBMCs. These receptors all come from a human donor in good health.

The CDR3 reads CASSPGGRGGQQTQYF. The CDR3 DNA is TGTGCCAGCAGCCCGGGCGGGCGGGGGGGCCAACAGACGCAGTATTTT. The chain joins TRBV5-4 to TRBJ2-3; 9 bases map to TRBD2. The CDR3 runs 16 residues. Germline CDR1 SGHNT, CDR2 YYREEE (reference sequence). V lost 4 bases and J lost 9; bases outside the gene matches: 15.

The CDR3: CASSITPGQGRTGELFF. CDR3 nucleotides: TGTGCCAGTAGTATAACCCCGGGACAGGGGAGGACCGGGGAGCTGTTTTTT. The chain combines TRBV19 with TRBJ2-2; TRBD1 aligns across 10 bases. The CDR3 runs 17 residues. The trim removed 2 bases at V and 5 bases at J, leaving 8 bases unmatched. Germline assignment: CDR1 LNHDA and CDR2 SQIVND (reference sequence). The full variable domain, rest sourced from reference TRBV19 and TRBJ2-2, is DGGITQSPKYLFRKEGQNVTLSCEQNLNHDAMYWYRQDPGQGLRLIYYSQIVNDFQKGDIAEGYSVSREKKESFPLTVTSAQKNPTAFYLCASSITPGQGRTGELFFGEGSRLTVL.

This chain uses TRBV9 with TRBJ2-2; 8 nucleotides line up with TRBD1. The ends lost 0 bases at V and 3 bases at J; junction bases unmatched: 1. Germline CDR1 reads SGDLS; CDR2 reads YYNGEE. The CDR3 loop spans 15 amino acids. In nucleotides, the CDR3 is TGTGCCAGCAGCGTAGCACAGGGGGACACCGGGGAGCTGTTTTTT. Its protein is CASSVAQGDTGELFF.

V usage is TRBV7-7 and J usage is TRBJ2-1; D is undetermined. V was trimmed by 2 bases and J by 5 bases, leaving 13 bases between them. CDR3 size: 15 residues. From germline, CDR1 is SSHAT and CDR2 FNYEAQ (reference sequence). The CDR3 coding sequence is TGTGCCAGCAGCTTATCGTTGGCTCCGAACAATGAGCAGTTCTTC. Amino acids: CASSLSLAPNNEQFF. The full variable domain, rest sourced from reference TRBV7-7 and TRBJ2-1, is GAGVSQSPRYKVTKRGQDVTLRCDPISSHATLYWYQQALGQGPEFLTYFNYEAQPDKSGLPSDRFSAERPEGSISTLTIQRTEQRDSAMYRCASSLSLAPNNEQFFGPGTRLTVL.

V and J are TRBV27 and TRBJ2-1; possible D gene TRBD1, 5 bases. V was trimmed by 3 bases and J by 8 bases, leaving 11 bases between them. The CDR3 length is 13 residues. The germline V gene has CDR1 MNHEY and CDR2 SMNVEV (reference sequence). DNA for the CDR3: TGTGCCAGCAGTTTGAATTGGGGCGATGAGCAGTTCTTC. Its protein product is CASSLNWGDEQFF.

This clone was detected a few times. The chain has TRBV19 and TRBJ1-2; 8 positions match TRBD1. V lost 6 bases to trimming and J lost 8 bases; unmatched junction nucleotides: 8. Germline CDR1 LNHDA, CDR2 SQIVND (reference sequence). This CDR3 is built from 13 residues. The DNA for the CDR3 is TGTGCCAGTAGCGACAGGGGCGTGGTAGGCTACACCTTC. This translates into CASSDRGVVGYTF.

This chain uses TRBV5-1 with TRBJ2-1; tentative D call: TRBD1 (6 bases). The CDR3 runs to 15 residues. The V and J ends lost 1 base and 2 bases respectively, with 10 bases between them. Germline CDR1 reads SGHRS; CDR2 reads YFSETQ. DNA of the CDR3: TGCGCCAGCAGCTTGACAGGGCTCACCTACAATGAGCAGTTCTTC. Protein sequence: CASSLTGLTYNEQFF.

This clone was recorded only once. The J gene is TRBJ1-2, the V gene TRBV19, with D maybe TRBD1 (5 bases). Germline CDR1 is LNHDA and CDR2 is SQIVND (reference sequence). CDR3 length: 13 amino acids. The V and J ends lost 3 bases and 6 bases respectively, with 11 bases between them. DNA for the CDR3: TGTGCCAGTAGTATTGGCAGGGTCGATGGCTACACCTTC. The encoded protein is CASSIGRVDGYTF.

This rearrangement joins TRBV5-1 to TRBJ2-5; D gene uncertain. Germline CDR1 reads SGHRS; CDR2 reads YFSETQ. V was shortened by 2 bases and J by 5 bases, with 10 bases between the two germline ends. The CDR3 sequence is 13 residues long. As DNA, the CDR3 is TGCGCCAGCAGCTTATTCGGTACGGAGACCCAGTACTTC. Translation gives CASSLFGTETQYF.

V is TRBV7-2 and J is TRBJ2-3; D might be TRBD1 (5 bases). This CDR3 is 14 amino acids long. Germline V gene data show CDR1 as SGHTA and CDR2 as FQGNSA. Trimming shortened V by 5 bases and J by 2 bases, and 11 bases separated the two germline ends. The CDR3 spells CASSPGHSTDTQYF. In DNA form, the CDR3 reads TGTGCCAGCAGCCCAGGACATTCCACAGATACGCAGTATTTT.

The chain couples TRBV5-1 to TRBJ2-3; the D gene is possibly TRBD2 (6 bases). V shed 4 bases and J shed 0 bases, with 15 bases lying between them. The CDR3 spans 16 residues. Germline V gene lookup returns CDR1 SGHRS and CDR2 YFSETQ. In DNA, the CDR3 is TGCGCCAGCAGCCCAGGGACTTACTCTAGCACAGATACGCAGTATTTT. Protein product: CASSPGTYSSTDTQYF. The whole variable domain, remainder taken from reference TRBV5-1 and TRBJ2-3, is KAGVTQTPRYLIKTRGQQVTLSCSPISGHRSVSWYQQTPGQGLQFLFEYFSETQRNKGNFPGRFSGRQFSNSRSEMNVSTLELGDSALYLCASSPGTYSSTDTQYFGPGTRLTVL.

The genes are TRBV13 and TRBJ2-3; no firm D call. Germline V gene data show CDR1 as PRHDT and CDR2 as FYEKMQ (reference sequence). The length of the CDR3 is 13 residues. Between the trimmed V and J ends, which lost 5 bases and 8 bases, there was a span of 14 bases. The CDR3 DNA follows: TGTGCCAGCAGCCTCGCCCGTTCCAGTACGCAGTATTTT. Translating it yields CASSLARSSTQYF.

The chain recombines TRBV6-5 with TRBJ2-1; 10 nucleotides agree with TRBD2. The V and J ends lost 6 bases and 4 bases, in that order; junction bases with no gene match: 6. This CDR3 contains 15 residues. The germline V gene encodes CDR1 MNHEY and CDR2 SVGAGI. CDR3 nucleotides: TGTGCCAGCAGAACGCTAGCGGGGGAATACAATGAGCAGTTCTTC. Translated, it gives CASRTLAGEYNEQFF.

V usage is TRBV29-1 and J usage is TRBJ2-2; tentatively, D is TRBD1 (5 bases). This CDR3 contains 12 residues. CDR1 and CDR2 (germline): SQVTM, ANQGSEA. Trimming pared 3 bases from V and 8 bases from J, leaving 10 bases between. For the CDR3, the DNA is TGCAGCGTTGAGGCAGGGCATGGGGAGCTGTTTTTT. Residues: CSVEAGHGELFF.

This chain connects TRBV7-3 to TRBJ1-5; TRBD1 matches 7 bases. This CDR3 is 14 amino acids long. With V trimmed by 5 bases and J by 2 bases, 3 bases remained unmatched. Germline assignment: CDR1 SGHTA and CDR2 FQGTGA. CDR3 protein: CASSITGGNQPQHF. CDR3 nucleotide sequence: TGTGCCAGCAGCATTACAGGGGGCAATCAGCCCCAGCATTTT.

V usage is TRBV27 and J usage is TRBJ1-1; TRBD1 aligns across 7 bases. Germline CDR1 MNHEY, CDR2 SMNVEV (reference sequence). The CDR3 is 13 amino acids. Trimming cost V 8 bases and J 1 base; bases outside gene matches: 4. Written as DNA, the CDR3 is TGTGCCAGCCGGCGGACAGGGAACACTGAAGCTTTCTTT. This gives the protein CASRRTGNTEAFF.

The chain employs TRBV7-9 and TRBJ2-5; 7 bases fit TRBD2. The CDR3 is 15 amino acids. Germline-derived CDR1 and CDR2 are SEHNR and FQNEAQ (reference sequence). Unmatched junction bases numbered 10, after V lost 4 bases and J lost 5 bases. The CDR3 DNA reads as TGTGCCAGCAGCTCGTATCGGGGGGTTTGGGAGACCCAGTACTTC. It codes for CASSSYRGVWETQYF.

The V call is TRBV7-2, the J call TRBJ2-7, with D uncertain. The V gene lost 5 bases and the J gene lost 6 bases, with 11 bases spanning the gap. The CDR3 is made up of 12 amino acids. The germline gives CDR1 SGHTA, CDR2 FQGNSA. The CDR3 loop reads CASSVLGREQYF. Written as DNA, the CDR3 is TGTGCCAGCAGCGTTCTTGGGCGCGAGCAGTACTTC.

This chain links TRBV5-6 with TRBJ2-3, with TRBD1 identical over 8 bases. V shed 4 bases, J shed 0 bases, and the junction held 16 bases outside the gene matches. Germline CDR1 SGHDT, CDR2 YYEEEE. This CDR3 comprises 19 residues. CDR3 sequence (DNA): TGTGCCAGCAGCCGGCCGGGACAGGCAGAATGGACTAGCACAGATACGCAGTATTTT. Its translation is CASSRPGQAEWTSTDTQYF.

The J gene is TRBJ2-1, the V gene TRBV10-3; no definite D call. From germline, CDR1 is ENHRY and CDR2 SYGVKD. The ends were cut back, 4 bases at V and 5 bases at J, with 6 bases in the middle. The CDR3 length is 12 residues. CDR3 region: CAISGTDNEQFF. The CDR3 DNA sequence: TGTGCCATCAGTGGAACGGACAATGAGCAGTTCTTC.

The chain uses TRBV5-1 and TRBJ2-3; a possible D gene is TRBD2 (6 bases). The CDR3 length is 14 residues. Germline V gene lookup returns CDR1 SGHRS and CDR2 YFSETQ. Trimming left V 4 bases short and J 6 bases short, with 15 bases between. The CDR3, as DNA: TGCGCCAGCAGCGGGGGGTCTCATGGGGATACGCAGTATTTT. It encodes CASSGGSHGDTQYF.

The CDR3 here is CASSLPRGISTDTQYF. The CDR3 bases are TGTGCCAGCAGCCTTCCGAGGGGGATTAGCACAGATACGCAGTATTTT. The chain is built from TRBV11-2 and TRBJ2-3; the D gene is possibly TRBD1 (6 bases). Trimming took 5 bases from V and 0 from J, leaving 15 bases between them. Per germline, CDR1 SGHAT and CDR2 FQNNGV. The length of the CDR3 is 16 residues. Drawing the rest from reference TRBV11-2 and TRBJ2-3, the complete variable domain is EAGVAQSPRYKIIEKRQSVAFWCNPISGHATLYWYQQILGQGPKLLIQFQNNGVVDDSQLPKDRFSAERLKGVDSTLKIQPAKLEDSAVYLCASSLPRGISTDTQYFGPGTRLTVL.

Of note for this clone: Other DNA sequences in this sample translate to the same CDR3. This chain connects TRBV4-1 to TRBJ1-5; TRBD1 matches 7 bases. Germline values: CDR1 MGHRA, CDR2 YSYEKL. This CDR3 spans 14 amino acids. V dropped 3 bases and J dropped 6; count of bases not matched to a gene: 5. In DNA, the CDR3 is TGCGCCAGCAGCCAGGAAAGGGACAGTCAGCCCCAGCATTTT. Protein: CASSQERDSQPQHF.

V usage is TRBV6-4 and J usage is TRBJ1-6; D perhaps matches TRBD1 (5 bases). Germline values: CDR1 MRHNA, CDR2 SNTAGT. CDR3 length equals 13 residues. Trimming cost V 2 bases and J 10 bases, with 9 bases left between them. For the CDR3, the DNA is TGTGCCAGCAGTGACGGACAATTCTCACCCCTCCACTTT. Translated: CASSDGQFSPLHF.

This chain connects TRBV10-3 to TRBJ2-3; 9 bases fit TRBD1. CDR3 size: 13 residues. CDR1 is ENHRY and CDR2 is SYGVKD in the germline V gene. The ends lost 8 bases at V and 4 bases at J; junction bases unmatched: 4. The CDR3 sequence: CAIGGQGADTQYF. The DNA for the CDR3 is TGTGCCATCGGGGGACAGGGCGCAGATACGCAGTATTTT.

The chain joins TRBV6-5 to TRBJ2-2; perhaps TRBD2 as D (6 bases). CDR1 and CDR2 from the germline V gene are MNHEY and SVGAGI. The CDR3 runs 14 residues. V was cut by 4 bases and J by 6 bases, with 12 bases left in between. The CDR3 bases are TGTGCCAGCAGTTCGGGGGTGGTCGCCGGGGAGCTGTTTTTT. It encodes CASSSGVVAGELFF.

This chain links TRBV10-3 with TRBJ1-6; a weak D match, TRBD1 (5 bases). V was shortened by 7 bases and J by 9 bases, with 13 bases between the two germline ends. CDR3 size: 13 residues. Germline-derived CDR1 and CDR2 are ENHRY and SYGVKD. The DNA of the CDR3 is TGTGCCATCAAGTTAGGGGATGGTTCACCCCTCCACTTT. This gives the protein CAIKLGDGSPLHF.